One sample yielded the 8 T cell receptor beta chains listed below, sequenced in a study of CD8 T cells in Susac syndrome (dated by TCRdb to the late 2010s). Preparation of the library involved the immunoSEQ multiplex PCR assay. RNA was extracted using the RNeasy kit, and about 0.45 to 1 ug of the RNA was reverse transcribed with random hexamers. TCRdb reworked the public reads: Q25 trimming with fastp, MiXCR clone assembly, productive beta chains retained. Each record represents a unique CDR3 protein, reported with the most common genes and DNA among its rows. The sample yields 150,000 to 200,000 distinct CDR3 sequences; approximately 93% were counted once. The biggest ten clones account for roughly 0.097% of the sample. The sequenced sample was CD4+ T cells from PBMCs. The origin of the receptors is a human donor with multiple sclerosis.

The rearrangement links TRBV6-1 to TRBJ2-7, with 9 bases identical to TRBD1. From germline, CDR1 is MNHNS and CDR2 SASEGT. V lost 6 bases to trimming and J lost 13 bases; unmatched junction nucleotides: 13. This CDR3 is 13 amino acids long. The CDR3 nucleotides read TGTGCCAGCAGCCCCCCCGGGACAGGGAACTCCTACTTC. Translating gives CASSPPGTGNSYF.

The gene calls are TRBV12-3 or TRBV12-4 and TRBJ1-2; D unclear. CDR3 length: 13 residues. Trimming stripped 6 bases from V and 8 bases from J, with 16 bases between. CDR3 DNA: TGTGCCAGCAGCCCCGACGGCCCAAGAGGCTACACCTTC. This gives the protein CASSPDGPRGYTF.

The chain employs TRBV25-1 and TRBJ2-2; D is undetermined. V lost 10 bases to trimming and J lost 0 bases, with 9 bases between them. CDR3 length: 13 amino acids. Looked up from germline, CDR1 is MGHDK and CDR2 is SYGVNS. The CDR3 here is CATKSANTGELFF. CDR3 nucleotides: TGTGCCACTAAATCTGCGAACACCGGGGAGCTGTTTTTT.

The CDR3 loop reads CSARMDAGYTF. CDR3 nucleotide sequence: TGCAGTGCTAGAATGGATGCGGGCTACACCTTC. V is TRBV20-1 and J is TRBJ1-2; no reliable D call. Germline CDR1 and CDR2: DFQATT and SNEGSKA (reference sequence). V lost 2 bases, J lost 8 bases, and 9 bases lay in between. This CDR3 is built from 11 residues.

V usage is TRBV5-1 and J usage is TRBJ2-2; 7 bases map to TRBD2. The CDR3 extends over 13 amino acids. The germline V gene has CDR1 SGHRS and CDR2 YFSETQ. The V segment lost 7 bases and the J segment 6 bases; nucleotides outside the gene matches: 6. The CDR3 bases are TGCGCCAGCCGGGACTACACCGCCGGGGAGCTGTTTTTT. Protein product: CASRDYTAGELFF.

The genes are TRBV12-3 or TRBV12-4 and TRBJ2-7, with D perhaps matching TRBD2 (5 bases). The V and J ends lost 5 bases and 3 bases respectively, with 8 bases between them. CDR3 length equals 12 residues. The CDR3 reads CASSTGDYEQYF. The CDR3 DNA sequence: TGTGCCAGCAGTACCGGGGACTACGAGCAGTACTTC.

CDR3 sequence reads: CASSQLGGEDNEQFF. DNA for the CDR3: TGTGCCAGCAGCCAACTCGGGGGAGAAGACAATGAGCAGTTCTTC. The chain employs TRBV7-9 and TRBJ2-1; D is perhaps TRBD2 (6 bases). Germline CDR1 SEHNR, CDR2 FQNEAQ (reference sequence). CDR3 length: 15 amino acids. V was shortened by 5 bases and J by 5 bases, with 16 bases between the two germline ends.

The rearrangement uses TRBV20-1 and TRBJ1-2; TRBD1 agrees at 9 bases. V gave up 6 bases and J gave up 1 base; unmatched junction bases: 15. The CDR3 has 17 amino acids. From germline, CDR1 is DFQATT and CDR2 SNEGSKA (reference sequence). Here the CDR3 reads CSALGKGQGVHNYGYTF. CDR3 in DNA: TGCAGTGCATTGGGCAAGGGACAGGGTGTCCATAACTATGGCTACACCTTC.